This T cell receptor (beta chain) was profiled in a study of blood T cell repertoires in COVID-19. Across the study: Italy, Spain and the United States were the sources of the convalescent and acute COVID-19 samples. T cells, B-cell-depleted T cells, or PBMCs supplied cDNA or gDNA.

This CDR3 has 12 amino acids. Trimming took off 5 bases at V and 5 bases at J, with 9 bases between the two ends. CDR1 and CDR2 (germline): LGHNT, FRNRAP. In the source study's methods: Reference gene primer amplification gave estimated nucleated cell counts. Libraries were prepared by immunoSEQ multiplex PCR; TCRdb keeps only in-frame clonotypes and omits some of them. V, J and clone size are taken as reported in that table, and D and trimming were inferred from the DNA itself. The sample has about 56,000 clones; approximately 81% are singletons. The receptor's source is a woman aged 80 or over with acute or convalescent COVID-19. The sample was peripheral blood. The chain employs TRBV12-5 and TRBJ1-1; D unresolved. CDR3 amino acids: CASGRSRTEAFF. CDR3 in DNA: TGTGCTAGTGGTCGCTCGAGGACTGAAGCTTTCTTT.